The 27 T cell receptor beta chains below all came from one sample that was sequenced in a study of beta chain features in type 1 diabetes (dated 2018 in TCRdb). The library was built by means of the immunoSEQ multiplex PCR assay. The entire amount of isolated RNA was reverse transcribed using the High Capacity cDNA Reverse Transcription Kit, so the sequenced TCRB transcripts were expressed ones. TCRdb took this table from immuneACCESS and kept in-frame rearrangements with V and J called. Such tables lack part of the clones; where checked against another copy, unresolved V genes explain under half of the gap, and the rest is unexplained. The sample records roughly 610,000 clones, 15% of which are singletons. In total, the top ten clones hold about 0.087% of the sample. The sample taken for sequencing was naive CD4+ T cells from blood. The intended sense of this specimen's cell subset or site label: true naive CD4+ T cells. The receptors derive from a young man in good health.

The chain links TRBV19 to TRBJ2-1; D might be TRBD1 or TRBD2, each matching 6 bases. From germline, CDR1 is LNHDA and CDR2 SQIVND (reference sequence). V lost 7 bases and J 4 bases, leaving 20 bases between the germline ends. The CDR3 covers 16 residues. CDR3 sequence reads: CASTQGGGYTYNEQFF. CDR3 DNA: TGTGCCAGTACCCAAGGAGGGGGATACACGTACAATGAGCAGTTCTTC. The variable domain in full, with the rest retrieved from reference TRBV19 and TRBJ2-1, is DGGITQSPKYLFRKEGQNVTLSCEQNLNHDAMYWYRQDPGQGLRLIYYSQIVNDFQKGDIAEGYSVSREKKESFPLTVTSAQKNPTAFYLCASTQGGGYTYNEQFFGPGTRLTVL.

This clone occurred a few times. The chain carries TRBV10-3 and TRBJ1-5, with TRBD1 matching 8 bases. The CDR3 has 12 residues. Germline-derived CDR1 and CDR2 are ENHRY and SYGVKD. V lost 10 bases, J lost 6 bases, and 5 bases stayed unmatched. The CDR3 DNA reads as TGTGCCACCGGACAGGGCGGTCAGCCCCAGCATTTT. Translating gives CATGQGGQPQHF.

The chain's CDR3 is CASSTVGEAFF. CDR3 sequence (DNA): TGTGCCAGCTCAACCGTAGGTGAAGCTTTCTTT. This sequence joins TRBV18 and TRBJ1-1; D is uncertain. Looked up from germline, CDR1 is KGHSH and CDR2 is LQKENI. V shed 5 bases and J shed 7 bases, with 8 bases lying between them. CDR3 size: 11 residues.

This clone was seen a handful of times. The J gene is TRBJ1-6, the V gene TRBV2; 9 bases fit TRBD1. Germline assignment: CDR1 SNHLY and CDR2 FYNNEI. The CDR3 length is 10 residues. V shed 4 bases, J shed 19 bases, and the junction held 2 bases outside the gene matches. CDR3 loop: CASSGQGEHF. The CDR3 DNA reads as TGTGCCAGCAGTGGACAGGGGGAACACTTT.

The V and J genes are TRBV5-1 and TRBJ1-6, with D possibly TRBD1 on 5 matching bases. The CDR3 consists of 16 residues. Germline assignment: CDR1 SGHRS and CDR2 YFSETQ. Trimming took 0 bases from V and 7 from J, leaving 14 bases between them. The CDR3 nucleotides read TGCGCCAGCAGCTTGGCCCCGTCGGGGACGAATTCACCCCTCCACTTT. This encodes CASSLAPSGTNSPLHF.

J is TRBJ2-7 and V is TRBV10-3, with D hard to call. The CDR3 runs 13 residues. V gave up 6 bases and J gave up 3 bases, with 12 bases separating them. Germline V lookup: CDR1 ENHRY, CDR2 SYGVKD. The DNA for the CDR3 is TGTGCCATCAGACCGACCTCTGACTACGAGCAGTACTTC. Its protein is CAIRPTSDYEQYF.

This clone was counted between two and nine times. CDR3 amino acids: CASSEGKGLAGEQYF. The DNA for the CDR3 is TGTGCCAGCAGTGAAGGGAAGGGACTAGCTGGGGAGCAGTACTTC. This sequence joins TRBV25-1 and TRBJ2-7; 9 positions agree with TRBD2. This CDR3 contains 15 residues. Trimming took 2 bases from V and 7 from J; bases not matched to a gene: 9. Germline values: CDR1 MGHDK, CDR2 SYGVNS.

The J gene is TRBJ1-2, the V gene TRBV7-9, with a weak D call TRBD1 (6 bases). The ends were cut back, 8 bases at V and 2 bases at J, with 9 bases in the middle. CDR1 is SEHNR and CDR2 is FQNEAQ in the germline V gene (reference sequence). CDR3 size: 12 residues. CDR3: CASEQGNYGYTF. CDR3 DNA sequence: TGTGCCAGCGAACAGGGCAACTATGGCTACACCTTC.

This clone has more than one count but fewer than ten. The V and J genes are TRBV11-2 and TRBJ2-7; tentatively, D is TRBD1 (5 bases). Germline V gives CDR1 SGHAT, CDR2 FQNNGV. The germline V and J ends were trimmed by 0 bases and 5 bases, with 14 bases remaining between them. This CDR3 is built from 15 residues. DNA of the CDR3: TGTGCCAGCAGCTTAGACCGTAGCAGGGTACACGAGCAGTACTTC. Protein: CASSLDRSRVHEQYF. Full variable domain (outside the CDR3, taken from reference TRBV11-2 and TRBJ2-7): EAGVAQSPRYKIIEKRQSVAFWCNPISGHATLYWYQQILGQGPKLLIQFQNNGVVDDSQLPKDRFSAERLKGVDSTLKIQPAKLEDSAVYLCASSLDRSRVHEQYFGPGTRLTVT.

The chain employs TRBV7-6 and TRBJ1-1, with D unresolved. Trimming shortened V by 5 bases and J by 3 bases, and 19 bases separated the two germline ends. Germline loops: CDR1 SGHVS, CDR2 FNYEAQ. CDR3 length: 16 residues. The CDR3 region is CASSPLVRQEDTEAFF. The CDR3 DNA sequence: TGTGCCAGCAGCCCCTTGGTTCGGCAGGAGGACACTGAAGCTTTCTTT.

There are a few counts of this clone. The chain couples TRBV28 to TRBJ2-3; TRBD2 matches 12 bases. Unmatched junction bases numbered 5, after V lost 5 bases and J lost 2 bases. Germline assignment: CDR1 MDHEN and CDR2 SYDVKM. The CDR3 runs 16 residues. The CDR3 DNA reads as TGTGCCAGCAGTCCAACTAGCGGGAGGTCCACAGATACGCAGTATTTT. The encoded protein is CASSPTSGRSTDTQYF.

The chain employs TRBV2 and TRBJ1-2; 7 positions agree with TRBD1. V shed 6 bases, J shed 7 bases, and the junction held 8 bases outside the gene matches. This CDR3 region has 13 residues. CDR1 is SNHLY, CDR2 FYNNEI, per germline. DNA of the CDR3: TGTGCCAGCAGAGAAACTGGGACAGCTGGCTACACCTTC. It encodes CASRETGTAGYTF.

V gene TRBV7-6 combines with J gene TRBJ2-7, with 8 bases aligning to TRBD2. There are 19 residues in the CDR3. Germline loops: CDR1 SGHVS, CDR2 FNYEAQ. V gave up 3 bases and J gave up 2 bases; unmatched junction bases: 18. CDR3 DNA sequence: TGTGCCAGCAGCTTCGCCTCGCCAGCTCTCGCGGGAGGTGCCTACGAGCAGTACTTC. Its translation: CASSFASPALAGGAYEQYF.

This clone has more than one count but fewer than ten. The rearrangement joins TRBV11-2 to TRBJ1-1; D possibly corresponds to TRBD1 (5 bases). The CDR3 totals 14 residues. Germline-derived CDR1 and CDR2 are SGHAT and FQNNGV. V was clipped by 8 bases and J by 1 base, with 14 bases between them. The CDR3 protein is CASLSIGGNTEAFF. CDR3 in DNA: TGTGCCAGCCTATCAATCGGGGGGAACACTGAAGCTTTCTTT.

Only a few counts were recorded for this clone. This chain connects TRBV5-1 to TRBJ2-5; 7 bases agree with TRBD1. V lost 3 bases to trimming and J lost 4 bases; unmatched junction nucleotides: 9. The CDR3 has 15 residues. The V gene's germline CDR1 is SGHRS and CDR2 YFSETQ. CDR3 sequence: CASSSMDRTIETQYF. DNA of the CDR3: TGCGCCAGCAGCTCGATGGACAGGACGATAGAGACCCAGTACTTC. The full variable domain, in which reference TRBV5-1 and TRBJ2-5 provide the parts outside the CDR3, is KAGVTQTPRYLIKTRGQQVTLSCSPISGHRSVSWYQQTPGQGLQFLFEYFSETQRNKGNFPGRFSGRQFSNSRSEMNVSTLELGDSALYLCASSSMDRTIETQYFGPGTRLLVL.

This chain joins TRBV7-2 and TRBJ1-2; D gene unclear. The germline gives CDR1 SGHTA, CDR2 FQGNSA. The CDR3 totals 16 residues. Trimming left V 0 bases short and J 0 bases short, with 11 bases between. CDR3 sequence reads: CASSLAAQLSNYGYTF. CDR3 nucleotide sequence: TGTGCCAGCAGCTTAGCGGCCCAGTTATCTAACTATGGCTACACCTTC.

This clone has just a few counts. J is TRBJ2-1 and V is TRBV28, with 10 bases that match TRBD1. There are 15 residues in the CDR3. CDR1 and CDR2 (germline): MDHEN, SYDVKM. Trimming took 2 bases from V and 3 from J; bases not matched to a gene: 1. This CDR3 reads CASSLGTGVYNEQFF. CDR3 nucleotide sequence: TGTGCCAGCAGTTTAGGGACAGGGGTCTACAATGAGCAGTTCTTC.

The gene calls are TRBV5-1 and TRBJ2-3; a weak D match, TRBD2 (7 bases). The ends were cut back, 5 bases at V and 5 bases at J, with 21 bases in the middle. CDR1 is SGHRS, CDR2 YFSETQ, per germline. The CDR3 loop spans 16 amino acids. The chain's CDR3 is CASSFSGGPLGDTQYF. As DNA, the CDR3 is TGCGCCAGCAGTTTCTCCGGGGGGCCTCTCGGAGATACGCAGTATTTT.

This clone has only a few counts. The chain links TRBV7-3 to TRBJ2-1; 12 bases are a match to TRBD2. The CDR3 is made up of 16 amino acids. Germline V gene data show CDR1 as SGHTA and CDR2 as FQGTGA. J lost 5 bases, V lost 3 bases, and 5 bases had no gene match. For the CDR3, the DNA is TGTGCCAGCAGCTTTGATGGACTAGCGGGACACAATGAGCAGTTCTTC. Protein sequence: CASSFDGLAGHNEQFF.

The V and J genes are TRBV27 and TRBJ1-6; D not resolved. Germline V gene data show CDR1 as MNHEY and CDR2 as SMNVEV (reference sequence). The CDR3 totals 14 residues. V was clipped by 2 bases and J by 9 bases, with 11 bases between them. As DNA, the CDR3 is TGTGCCAGCAGTTTACGAAGGGAAGGTTCACCCCTCCACTTT. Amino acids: CASSLRREGSPLHF.

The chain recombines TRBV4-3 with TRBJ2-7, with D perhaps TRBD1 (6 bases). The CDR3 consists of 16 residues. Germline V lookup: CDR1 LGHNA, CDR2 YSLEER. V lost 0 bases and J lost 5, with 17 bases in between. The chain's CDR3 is CASSQDSRGVFHEQYF. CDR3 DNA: TGCGCCAGCAGCCAAGATTCCAGGGGAGTGTTCCACGAGCAGTACTTC.

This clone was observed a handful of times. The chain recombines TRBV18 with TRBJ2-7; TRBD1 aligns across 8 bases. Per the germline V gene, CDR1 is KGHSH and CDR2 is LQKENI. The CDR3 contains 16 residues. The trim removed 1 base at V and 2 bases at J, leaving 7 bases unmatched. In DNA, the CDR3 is TGTGCCAGCTCACCACATCCAGGGGGCTTGCCCTACGAGCAGTACTTC. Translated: CASSPHPGGLPYEQYF.

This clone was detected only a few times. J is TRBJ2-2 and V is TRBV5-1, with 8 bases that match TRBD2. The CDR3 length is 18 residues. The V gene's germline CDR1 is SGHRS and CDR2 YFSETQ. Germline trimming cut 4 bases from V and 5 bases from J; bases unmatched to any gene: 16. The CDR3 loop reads CASSPRPVQAGGTGELFF. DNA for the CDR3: TGCGCCAGCAGCCCCCGCCCGGTTCAGGCGGGAGGAACCGGGGAGCTGTTTTTT.

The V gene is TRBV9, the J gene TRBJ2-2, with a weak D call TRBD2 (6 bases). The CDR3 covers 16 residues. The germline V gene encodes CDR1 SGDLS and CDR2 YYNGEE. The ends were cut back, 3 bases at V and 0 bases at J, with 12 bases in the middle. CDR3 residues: CASSETAGTNTGELFF. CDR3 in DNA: TGTGCCAGCAGCGAGACGGCGGGAACGAACACCGGGGAGCTGTTTTTT.

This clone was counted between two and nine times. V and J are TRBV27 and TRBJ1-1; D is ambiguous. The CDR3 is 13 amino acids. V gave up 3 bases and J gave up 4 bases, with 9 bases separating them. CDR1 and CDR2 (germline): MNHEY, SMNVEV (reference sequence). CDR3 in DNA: TGTGCCAGCAGTTTCACGTTGGTCACTGAAGCTTTCTTT. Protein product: CASSFTLVTEAFF.

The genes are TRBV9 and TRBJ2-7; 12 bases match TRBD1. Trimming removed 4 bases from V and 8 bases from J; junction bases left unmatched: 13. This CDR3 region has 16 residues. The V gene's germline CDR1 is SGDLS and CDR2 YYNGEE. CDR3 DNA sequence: TGTGCCAGCAGCCTCCTCCCGGGACAGGGGGCTTCCCAGCAGTACTTC. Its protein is CASSLLPGQGASQQYF.

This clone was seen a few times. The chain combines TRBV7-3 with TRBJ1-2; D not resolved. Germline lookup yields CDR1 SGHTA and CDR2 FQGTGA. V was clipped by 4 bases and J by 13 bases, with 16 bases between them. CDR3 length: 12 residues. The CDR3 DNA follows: TGTGCCAGCAGCTCCCGAGCCGATCGCCTCACCTTC. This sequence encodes CASSSRADRLTF.